These T cell receptor beta chains were read from a single sample in a study of T cell responses to AZD1222 COVID-19 vaccine. Repertoires were generated with immunoSEQ multiplex PCR, while TCRdb's copy carries only in-frame clones and drops some. The table lists under 140,000 clones, around 81% of them singletons. Sample: peripheral blood, taken on day 0 of AZD1222 vaccination. The receptors originated from an adult in good health. Both conserved end residues are part of each CDR3. D genes are given only for firm matches. Some rows have no size entry. The others give once, few or many, or a class for an expanded clone.

>TRBD1|once|TRBJ2-1|TRBV5-4
CASSLWDRAYEQFF
TGTGCCAGCAGCTTGTGGGACAGGGCCTATGAGCAGTTCTTC
>TRBD1|NA|TRBJ1-4|TRBV7-9
CASSFVTGVREKLFF
TGTGCCAGCAGCTTCGTGACAGGGGTGCGGGAAAAACTGTTTTTT
>NA|NA|TRBJ1-1|TRBV11-3
CASSSNVDTEAFF
TGTGCCAGCAGCTCGAATGTGGACACTGAGGCTTTCTTT
>TRBD2|once|TRBJ2-1|TRBV19
CASSPRGAGGRDEQFF
TGTGCCAGTAGCCCAAGAGGAGCGGGGGGCAGGGATGAGCAGTTCTTC
>NA|NA|TRBJ1-3|TRBV28
CASSLLRPSGNTIYF
TGTGCCAGCAGTTTATTACGACCCTCTGGAAACACCATATATTTT
>NA|NA|TRBJ2-2|TRBV6-6
CASSYSMAGTGELFF
TGTGCCAGCAGTTACTCGATGGCGGGCACCGGGGAGCTGTTTTTT
>NA|NA|TRBJ2-7|TRBV19
CASSRDRMYEQYF
TGTGCCAGTAGTAGAGACAGGATGTACGAGCAGTACTTC
>NA|NA|TRBJ1-1|TRBV20-1
CSARGPFEAFF
TGCAGTGCTAGAGGACCCTTTGAAGCTTTCTTT
>NA|NA|TRBJ2-3|TRBV9
CASSPNGFSTDTQYF
TGTGCCAGCAGCCCCAATGGGTTTAGCACAGATACGCAGTATTTT
>NA|NA|TRBJ1-6|TRBV30
CAWSVGRYNSPLHF
TGTGCCTGGAGTGTAGGGAGGTATAATTCACCCCTCCACTTT
>NA|NA|TRBJ2-2|TRBV6-2/TRBV6-3
CASSYERVYTGELFF
TGTGCCAGCAGTTACGAGCGGGTCTACACCGGGGAGCTGTTTTTT
>NA|NA|TRBJ1-4|TRBV19
CASNFVVGAHEKLFF
TGTGCCAGTAATTTCGTTGTTGGGGCCCACGAAAAACTGTTTTTT
>TRBD1|NA|TRBJ2-1|TRBV5-4
CASSADRTSYNEQFF
TGTGCCAGCAGCGCGGACAGGACATCCTACAATGAGCAGTTCTTC
>NA|NA|TRBJ1-6|TRBV2
CASRGRDSPLHF
TGTGCCAGCAGGGGCAGGGACTCACCCCTCCACTTT
>NA|NA|TRBJ1-1|TRBV12-3/TRBV12-4
CASSLLQNTEAFF
TGTGCCAGCAGTCTCCTACAGAACACTGAAGCTTTCTTT
>NA|NA|TRBJ2-7|TRBV7-2
CASSLEQTVTYEQYF
TGTGCCAGCAGCTTAGAGCAGACGGTTACCTACGAGCAGTACTTC
>NA|once|TRBJ1-5|TRBV30
CAWSVPVLYQPQHF
TGTGCCTGGAGTGTACCGGTTTTATATCAGCCCCAGCATTTT
>NA|NA|TRBJ2-7|TRBV28
CASSFGYEQYF
TGTGCCAGCAGTTTCGGCTACGAGCAGTACTTC
>TRBD2|few|TRBJ2-3|TRBV11-3
CASSPRGTTDTQYF
TGTGCCAGCAGCCCGCGGGGGACCACAGATACGCAGTATTTT
>NA|few|TRBJ2-7|TRBV9
CASSVDRVSYEQYF
TGTGCCAGCAGCGTAGACAGGGTATCCTACGAGCAGTACTTC
>TRBD2|NA|TRBJ2-1|TRBV3-1/TRBV3-2
CASSHRGGDSYNEQFF
TGTGCCAGCAGCCACCGGGGGGGCGACTCCTACAATGAGCAGTTCTTC
>NA|NA|TRBJ1-1|TRBV5-8
CASSPRRGMGTEAFF
TGTGCCAGCAGCCCAAGGCGGGGTATGGGCACTGAAGCTTTCTTT
>NA|NA|TRBJ1-2|TRBV5-1
CASSLVSDSSYGYTF
TGCGCCAGCAGCTTGGTCTCAGACTCCAGCTATGGCTACACCTTC
>TRBD2|NA|TRBJ2-1|TRBV5-1
CASSLNFFSGNSYNEQFF
TGCGCCAGCAGCTTGAATTTTTTTAGCGGGAACTCCTACAATGAGCAGTTCTTC
>TRBD1|few|TRBJ2-3|TRBV28
CASSQRQGGTDTQYF
TGTGCCAGCAGTCAAAGACAGGGTGGGACAGATACGCAGTATTTT
>TRBD1|NA|TRBJ2-7|TRBV18
CASSPRGTGSSYEQYF
TGTGCCAGCTCACCACGCGGGACAGGAAGCTCCTACGAGCAGTACTTC
>NA|NA|TRBJ1-4|TRBV28
CASSLLPATNEKLFF
TGTGCCAGCAGTTTATTACCAGCAACTAATGAAAAACTGTTTTTT
>NA|NA|TRBJ1-5|TRBV2
CASRARGNQPQHF
TGTGCCAGCAGGGCCCGAGGCAATCAGCCCCAGCATTTT
>NA|NA|TRBJ1-1|TRBV9
CASSLQVGDTEAFF
TGTGCCAGCAGCCTCCAGGTGGGGGACACTGAAGCTTTCTTT
>NA|NA|TRBJ2-7|TRBV4-3
CASSQEARHYEQYF
TGCGCCAGCAGCCAAGAGGCCAGGCATTACGAGCAGTACTTC
>NA|NA|TRBJ2-5|TRBV3-1/TRBV3-2
CASSPHTTGPETQYF
TGTGCCAGCAGCCCTCACACGACAGGCCCAGAGACCCAGTACTTC